What follows is one TCR beta chain and its context. In the same sample, other DNA sequences code for this CDR3. These data originate in a study of siplizumab effects on memory and regulatory T cells. Assay used: immunoSEQ multiplex PCR; TCRdb lists only in-frame clones, some missing. The profile shows about 100,000 clones, about 90% of them singletons. The length of the CDR3 is 11 residues. Trimming took 5 bases from V and 1 from J, leaving 3 bases between them. Germline CDR1 reads SGHRS; CDR2 reads YFSETQ. J is TRBJ2-5 and V is TRBV5-1; D gene ambiguous. This sequence was found in a human donor in good health. Sample: CD4+ T cells sorted from blood. The CDR3 reads CASSLQETQYF. CDR3 nucleotides: TGCGCCAGCAGTCTCCAAGAGACCCAGTACTTC.